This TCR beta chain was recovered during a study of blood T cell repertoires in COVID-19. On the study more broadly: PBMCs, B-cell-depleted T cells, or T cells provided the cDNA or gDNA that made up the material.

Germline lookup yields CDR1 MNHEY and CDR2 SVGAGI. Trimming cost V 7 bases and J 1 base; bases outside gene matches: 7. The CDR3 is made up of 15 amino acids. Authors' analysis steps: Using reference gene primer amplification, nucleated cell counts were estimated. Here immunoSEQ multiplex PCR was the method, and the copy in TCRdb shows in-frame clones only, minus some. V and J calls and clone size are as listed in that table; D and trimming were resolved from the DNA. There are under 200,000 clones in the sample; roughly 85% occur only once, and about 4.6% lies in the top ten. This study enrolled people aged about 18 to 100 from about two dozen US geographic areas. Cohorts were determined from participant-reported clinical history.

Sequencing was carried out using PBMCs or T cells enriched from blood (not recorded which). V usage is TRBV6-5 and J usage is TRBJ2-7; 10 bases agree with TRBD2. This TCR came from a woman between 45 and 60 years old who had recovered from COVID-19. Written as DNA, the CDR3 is TGTGCCAGCAAGAGAGATAGCGGGGGGTCCTACGAGCAGTACGTC. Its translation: CASKRDSGGSYEQYV.